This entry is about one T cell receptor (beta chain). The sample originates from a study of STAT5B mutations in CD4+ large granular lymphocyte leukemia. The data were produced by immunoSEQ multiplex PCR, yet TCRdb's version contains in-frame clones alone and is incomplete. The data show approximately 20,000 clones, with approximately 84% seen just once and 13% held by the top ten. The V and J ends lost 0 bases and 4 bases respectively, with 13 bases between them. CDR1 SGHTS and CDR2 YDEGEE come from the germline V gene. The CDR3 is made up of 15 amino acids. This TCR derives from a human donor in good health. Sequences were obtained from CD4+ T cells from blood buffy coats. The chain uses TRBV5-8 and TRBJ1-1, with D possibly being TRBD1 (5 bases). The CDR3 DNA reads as TGTGCCAGCAGCTTGGACAGGTCGGGGGTCACTGAAGCTTTCTTT. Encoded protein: CASSLDRSGVTEAFF.